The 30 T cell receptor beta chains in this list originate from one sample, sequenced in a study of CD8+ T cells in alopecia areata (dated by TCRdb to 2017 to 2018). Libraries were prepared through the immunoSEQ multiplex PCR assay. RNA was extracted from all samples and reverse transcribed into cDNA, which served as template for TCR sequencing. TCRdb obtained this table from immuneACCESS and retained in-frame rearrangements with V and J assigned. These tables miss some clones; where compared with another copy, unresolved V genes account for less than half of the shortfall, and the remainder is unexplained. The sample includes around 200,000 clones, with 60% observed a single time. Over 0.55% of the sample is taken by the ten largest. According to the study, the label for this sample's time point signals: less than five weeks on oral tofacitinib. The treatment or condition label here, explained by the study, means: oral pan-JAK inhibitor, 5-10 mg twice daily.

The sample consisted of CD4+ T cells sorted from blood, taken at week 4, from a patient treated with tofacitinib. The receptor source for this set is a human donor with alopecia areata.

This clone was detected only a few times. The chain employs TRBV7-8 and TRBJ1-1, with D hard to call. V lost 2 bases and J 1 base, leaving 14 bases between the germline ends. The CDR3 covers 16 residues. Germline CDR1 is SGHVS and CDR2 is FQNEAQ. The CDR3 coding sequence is TGTGCCAGCAGCTTATTAATTCTGGGCGGGAACACTGAAGCTTTCTTT. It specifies CASSLLILGGNTEAFF.

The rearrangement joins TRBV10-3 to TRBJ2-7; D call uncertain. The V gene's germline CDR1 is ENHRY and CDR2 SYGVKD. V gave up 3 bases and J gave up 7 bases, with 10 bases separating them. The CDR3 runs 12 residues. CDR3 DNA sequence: TGTGCCATCAGTGAAGACTCCCCGGAGCAGTACTTC. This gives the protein CAISEDSPEQYF.

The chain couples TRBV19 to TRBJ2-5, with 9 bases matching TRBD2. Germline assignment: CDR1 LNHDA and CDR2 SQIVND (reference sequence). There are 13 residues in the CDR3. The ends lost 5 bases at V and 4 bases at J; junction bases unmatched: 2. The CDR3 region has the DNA TGTGCCAGTAGTCCGACTAGCGGAGAGACCCAGTACTTC. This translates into CASSPTSGETQYF.

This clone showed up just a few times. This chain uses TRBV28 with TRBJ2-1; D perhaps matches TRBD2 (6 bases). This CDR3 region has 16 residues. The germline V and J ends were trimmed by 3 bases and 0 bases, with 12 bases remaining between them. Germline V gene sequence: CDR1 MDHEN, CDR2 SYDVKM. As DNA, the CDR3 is TGTGCCAGCAGTTTCATGGGGGGATACTCCTACAATGAGCAGTTCTTC. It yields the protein CASSFMGGYSYNEQFF.

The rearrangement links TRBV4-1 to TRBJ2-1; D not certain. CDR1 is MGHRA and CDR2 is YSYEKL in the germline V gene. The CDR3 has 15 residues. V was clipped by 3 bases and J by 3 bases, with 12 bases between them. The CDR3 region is CASSQASSNYNEQFF. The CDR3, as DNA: TGCGCCAGCAGCCAGGCTTCATCAAACTACAATGAGCAGTTCTTC.

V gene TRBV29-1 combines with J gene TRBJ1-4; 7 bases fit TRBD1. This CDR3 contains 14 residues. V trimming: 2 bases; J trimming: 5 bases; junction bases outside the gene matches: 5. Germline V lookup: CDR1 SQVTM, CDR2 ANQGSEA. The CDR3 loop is CSVERGQLNEKLFF. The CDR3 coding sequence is TGCAGCGTTGAAAGGGGACAGCTGAATGAAAAACTGTTTTTT.

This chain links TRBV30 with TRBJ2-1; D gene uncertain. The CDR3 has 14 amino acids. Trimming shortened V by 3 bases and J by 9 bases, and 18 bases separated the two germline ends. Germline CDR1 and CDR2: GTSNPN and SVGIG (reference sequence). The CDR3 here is CAWRGRARTGEQFF. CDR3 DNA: TGTGCCTGGAGGGGAAGGGCCCGGACGGGTGAGCAGTTCTTC.

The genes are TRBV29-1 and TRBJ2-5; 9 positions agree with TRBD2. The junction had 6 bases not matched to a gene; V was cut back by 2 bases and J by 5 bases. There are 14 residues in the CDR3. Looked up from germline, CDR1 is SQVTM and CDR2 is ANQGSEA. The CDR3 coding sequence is TGCAGCGTTGAATACCTGGGACTAGCCGAGACCCAGTACTTC. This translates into CSVEYLGLAETQYF.

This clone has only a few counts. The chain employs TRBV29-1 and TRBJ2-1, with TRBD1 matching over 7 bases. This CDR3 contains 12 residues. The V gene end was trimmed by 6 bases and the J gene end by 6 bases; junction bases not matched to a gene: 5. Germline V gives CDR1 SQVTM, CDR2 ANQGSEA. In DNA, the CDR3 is TGCAGCGTCGCCTCAGGGGGCAATGAGCAGTTCTTC. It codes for CSVASGGNEQFF.

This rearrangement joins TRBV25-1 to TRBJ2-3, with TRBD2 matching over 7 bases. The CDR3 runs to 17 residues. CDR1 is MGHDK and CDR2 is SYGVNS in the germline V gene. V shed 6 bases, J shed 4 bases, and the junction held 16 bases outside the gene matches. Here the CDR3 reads CASRVTPAAGEADTQYF. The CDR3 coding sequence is TGTGCCAGCAGAGTTACCCCAGCGGCGGGAGAGGCAGATACGCAGTATTTT. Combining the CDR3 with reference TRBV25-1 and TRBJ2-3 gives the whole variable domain EADIYQTPRYLVIGTGKKITLECSQTMGHDKMYWYQQDPGMELHLIHYSYGVNSTEKGDLSSESTVSRIRTEHFPLTLESARPSHTSQYLCASRVTPAAGEADTQYFGPGTRLTVL.

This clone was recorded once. In DNA, the CDR3 is TGTGCCAGCAGTGAAGTTGACAGGAGAAACCAAGAGACCCAGTACTTC. This encodes CASSEVDRRNQETQYF. The chain employs TRBV2 and TRBJ2-5, with TRBD1 as a possible D gene (6 bases). Germline V gene data show CDR1 as SNHLY and CDR2 as FYNNEI. Trimming pared 1 base from V and 0 bases from J, leaving 12 bases between. The CDR3 is made up of 16 amino acids.

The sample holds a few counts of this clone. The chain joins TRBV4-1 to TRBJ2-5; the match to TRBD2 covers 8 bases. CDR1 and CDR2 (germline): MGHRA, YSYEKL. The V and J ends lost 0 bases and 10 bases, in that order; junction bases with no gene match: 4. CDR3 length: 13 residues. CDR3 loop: CASSQDPGGDQYF. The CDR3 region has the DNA TGCGCCAGCAGCCAAGACCCGGGGGGGGACCAGTACTTC.

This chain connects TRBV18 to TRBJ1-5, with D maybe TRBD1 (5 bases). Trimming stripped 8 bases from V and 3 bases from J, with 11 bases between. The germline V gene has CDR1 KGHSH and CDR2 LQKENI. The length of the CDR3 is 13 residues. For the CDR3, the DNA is TGTGCCAGCGCCCGGGGGGACAATCAGCCCCAGCATTTT. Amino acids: CASARGDNQPQHF.

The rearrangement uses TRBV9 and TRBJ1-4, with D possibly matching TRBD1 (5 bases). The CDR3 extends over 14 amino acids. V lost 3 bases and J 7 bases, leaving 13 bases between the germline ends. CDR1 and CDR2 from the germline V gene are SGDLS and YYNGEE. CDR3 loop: CASSGQPWSEKLFF. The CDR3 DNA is TGTGCCAGCAGCGGACAGCCTTGGAGTGAAAAACTGTTTTTT.

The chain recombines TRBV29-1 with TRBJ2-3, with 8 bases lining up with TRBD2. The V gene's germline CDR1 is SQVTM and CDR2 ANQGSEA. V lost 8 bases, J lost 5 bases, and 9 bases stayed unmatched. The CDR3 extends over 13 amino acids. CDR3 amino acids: CSNRGLAGDTQYF. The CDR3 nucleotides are TGCAGCAACCGGGGGCTAGCGGGAGATACGCAGTATTTT.

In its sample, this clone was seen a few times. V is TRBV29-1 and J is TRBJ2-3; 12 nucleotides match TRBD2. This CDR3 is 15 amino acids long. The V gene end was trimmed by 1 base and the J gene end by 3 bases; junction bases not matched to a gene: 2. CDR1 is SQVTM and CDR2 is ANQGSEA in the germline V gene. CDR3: CSVEGLAGVTDTQYF. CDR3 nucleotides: TGCAGCGTTGAAGGACTAGCGGGAGTTACAGATACGCAGTATTTT.

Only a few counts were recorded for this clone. The CDR3 region is CSAALNQPQHF. CDR3 bases: TGCAGTGCGGCCCTCAATCAGCCCCAGCATTTT. The chain carries TRBV20-1 and TRBJ1-5; D unresolved. The germline CDR1 and CDR2 sequences are DFQATT and SNEGSKA (reference sequence). CDR3 length equals 11 residues. Trimming shortened V by 6 bases and J by 3 bases, and 6 bases separated the two germline ends.

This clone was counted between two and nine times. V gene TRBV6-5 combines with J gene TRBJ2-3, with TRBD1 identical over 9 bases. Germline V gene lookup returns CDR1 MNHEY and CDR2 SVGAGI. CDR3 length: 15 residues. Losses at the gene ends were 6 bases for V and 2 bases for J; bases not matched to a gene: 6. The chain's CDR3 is CASRGQGRDTDTQYF. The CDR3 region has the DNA TGTGCCAGCAGGGGACAGGGTCGGGACACAGATACGCAGTATTTT.

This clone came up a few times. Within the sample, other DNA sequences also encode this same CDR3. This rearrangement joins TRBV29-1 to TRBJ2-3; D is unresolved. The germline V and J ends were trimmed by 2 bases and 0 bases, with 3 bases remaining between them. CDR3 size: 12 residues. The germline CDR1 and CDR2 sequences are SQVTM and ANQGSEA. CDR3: CSVELSTDTQYF. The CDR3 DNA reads TGCAGCGTTGAACTCAGCACAGATACGCAGTATTTT.

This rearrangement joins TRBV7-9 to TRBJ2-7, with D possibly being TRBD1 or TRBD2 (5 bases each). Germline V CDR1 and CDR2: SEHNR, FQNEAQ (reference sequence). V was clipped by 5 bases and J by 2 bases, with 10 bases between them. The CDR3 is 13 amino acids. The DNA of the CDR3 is TGTGCCAGCAGCCTGGGGGTGGCCTACGAGCAGTACTTC. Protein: CASSLGVAYEQYF.

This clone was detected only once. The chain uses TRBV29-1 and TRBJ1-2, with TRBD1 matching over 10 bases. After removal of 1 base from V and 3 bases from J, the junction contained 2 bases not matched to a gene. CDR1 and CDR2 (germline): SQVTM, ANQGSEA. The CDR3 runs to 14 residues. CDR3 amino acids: CSVEVGQGHYGYTF. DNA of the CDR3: TGCAGCGTTGAAGTGGGACAGGGGCACTATGGCTACACCTTC.

This CDR3 reads CASSLNPLGGWNEQFF. The CDR3 DNA reads as TGTGCCAGCAGTTTAAACCCCCTGGGGGGGTGGAATGAGCAGTTCTTC. V gene TRBV27 combines with J gene TRBJ2-1, with 7 nucleotides matching TRBD2. The length of the CDR3 is 16 residues. Germline trimming cut 2 bases from V and 7 bases from J; bases unmatched to any gene: 11. In germline, CDR1 is MNHEY, CDR2 SMNVEV (reference sequence).

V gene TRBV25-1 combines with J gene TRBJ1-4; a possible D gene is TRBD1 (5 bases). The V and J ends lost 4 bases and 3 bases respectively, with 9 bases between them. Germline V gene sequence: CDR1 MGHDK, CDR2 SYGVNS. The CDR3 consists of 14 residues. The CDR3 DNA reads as TGTGCCAGCAGTGTGGGGGGATCTAATGAAAAACTGTTTTTT. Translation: CASSVGGSNEKLFF.

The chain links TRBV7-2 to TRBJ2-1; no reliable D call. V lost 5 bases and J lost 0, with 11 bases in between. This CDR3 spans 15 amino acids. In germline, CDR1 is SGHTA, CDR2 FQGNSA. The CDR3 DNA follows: TGTGCCAGCAGCCCCGAGTGGAGCTCCTACAATGAGCAGTTCTTC. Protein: CASSPEWSSYNEQFF.

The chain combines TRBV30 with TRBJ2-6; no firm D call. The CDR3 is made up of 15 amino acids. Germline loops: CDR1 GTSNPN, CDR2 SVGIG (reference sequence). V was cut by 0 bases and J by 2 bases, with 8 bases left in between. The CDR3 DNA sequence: TGTGCCTGGAGTGTACAGAGCACTGGGGCCAACGTCCTGACTTTC. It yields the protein CAWSVQSTGANVLTF.

The CDR3 spells CASSFDRSADTQYF. CDR3 DNA: TGTGCCAGCAGCTTTGACAGGAGTGCAGATACGCAGTATTTT. This chain uses TRBV11-2 with TRBJ2-3, with D possibly being TRBD1 (6 bases). V lost 3 bases and J 4 bases, leaving 11 bases between the germline ends. The germline V gene has CDR1 SGHAT and CDR2 FQNNGV. The CDR3 contains 14 residues.

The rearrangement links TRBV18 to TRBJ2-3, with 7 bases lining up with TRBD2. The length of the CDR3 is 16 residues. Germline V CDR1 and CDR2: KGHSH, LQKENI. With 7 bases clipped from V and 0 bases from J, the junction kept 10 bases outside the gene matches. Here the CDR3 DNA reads TGTGCCAGCTACACCGATGCGGGAGCTAGCACAGATACGCAGTATTTT. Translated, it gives CASYTDAGASTDTQYF.

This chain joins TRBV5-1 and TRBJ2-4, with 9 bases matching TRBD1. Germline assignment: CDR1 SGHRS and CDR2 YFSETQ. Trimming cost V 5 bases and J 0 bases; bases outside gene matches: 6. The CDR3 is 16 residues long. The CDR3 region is CASSTGQGLAKNIQYF. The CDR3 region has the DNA TGCGCCAGCAGTACGGGACAGGGCCTAGCCAAAAACATTCAGTACTTC.

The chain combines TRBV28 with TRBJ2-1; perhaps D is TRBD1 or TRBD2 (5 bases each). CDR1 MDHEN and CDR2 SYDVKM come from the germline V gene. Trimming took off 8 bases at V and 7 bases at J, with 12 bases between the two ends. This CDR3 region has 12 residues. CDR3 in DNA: TGTGCCAGCCAGCAGGGACCAAATGAGCAGTTCTTC. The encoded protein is CASQQGPNEQFF.

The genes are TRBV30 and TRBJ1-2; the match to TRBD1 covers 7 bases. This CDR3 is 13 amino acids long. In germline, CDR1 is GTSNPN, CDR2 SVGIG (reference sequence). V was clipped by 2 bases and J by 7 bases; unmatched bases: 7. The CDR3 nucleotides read TGTGCCTGGAGTCCCCGGGACAGAACTGGCTACACCTTC. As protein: CAWSPRDRTGYTF.